This TCR beta chain was sequenced in a study of blood T cell repertoires in COVID-19. The CDR3 is 16 amino acids. CDR1 and CDR2 from the germline V gene are SGHVS and FQNEAQ. The V and J ends lost 4 bases and 3 bases, in that order; junction bases with no gene match: 7. Per the original data handling: Nucleated cell counts were estimated from reference gene primer amplification. This table comes from immunoSEQ multiplex PCR, and its TCRdb copy is limited to in-frame clones, with some not included. V and J calls and clone size are as listed in that table; D and trimming were resolved from the DNA. The sample includes 95,000 to 150,000 clones, approximately 89% of them seen just once.

The sequenced material came from peripheral blood. This clonotype was obtained from a woman aged 80 or older with COVID-19, enrolled during active disease. This rearrangement joins TRBV7-8 to TRBJ2-1, with 9 bases aligning to TRBD2. In nucleotides, the CDR3 is TGTGCCAGCAGCTGGAGGGATAGCGGGAGCTACAATGAGCAGTTCTTC. This translates into CASSWRDSGSYNEQFF.